This T cell receptor beta chain was captured by sequencing in a study of shared clonotypes between healthy human individuals. Looking at the study overall: The cohort had a couple of women and a few men, ages 18 to 49. Plates per donor: three CD4 naive, three CD4 memory, two CD8 naive, one CD8 memory.

Study-level findings and limits: Researchers sampled only blood; tissue repertoires likely differ. Investigators expected sequencing depth to affect clonotype sharing among donors.

Produced via immunoSEQ multiplex PCR; TCRdb's table is partial and in-frame only. The profile shows roughly 890,000 clones, about 91% of them singletons. Naive CD8 isolation took CD45RO-negative cells positively selected for CCR7 and excluded terminally differentiated effector memory CD45RA+ cells. A note on this clone: Its antigen is undetermined.

This clonotype was sampled from a man aged 30 to 45 in good health. Material: naive CD8+ T cells sorted from blood.

CDR3 region: CASSLTGLEETQYF. The CDR3 coding sequence is TGCGCCAGCAGCCTCACAGGGCTGGAAGAGACCCAGTACTTC. V usage is TRBV4-1 and J usage is TRBJ2-5, with D possibly matching TRBD1 (6 bases). Trimming left V 4 bases short and J 3 bases short, with 12 bases between. In germline, CDR1 is MGHRA, CDR2 YSYEKL. The CDR3 contains 14 residues.